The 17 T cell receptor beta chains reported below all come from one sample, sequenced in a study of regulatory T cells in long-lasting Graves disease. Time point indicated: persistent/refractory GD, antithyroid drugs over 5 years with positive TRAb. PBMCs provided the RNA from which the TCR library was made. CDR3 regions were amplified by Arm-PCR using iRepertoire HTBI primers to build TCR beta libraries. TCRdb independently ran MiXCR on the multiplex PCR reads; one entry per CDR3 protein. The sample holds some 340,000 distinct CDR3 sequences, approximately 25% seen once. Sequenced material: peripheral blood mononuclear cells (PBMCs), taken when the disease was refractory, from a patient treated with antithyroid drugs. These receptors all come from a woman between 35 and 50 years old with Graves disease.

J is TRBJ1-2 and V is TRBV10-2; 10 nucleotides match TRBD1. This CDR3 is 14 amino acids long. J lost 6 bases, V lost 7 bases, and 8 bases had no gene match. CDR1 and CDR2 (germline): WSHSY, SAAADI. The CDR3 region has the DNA TGCGCCAGCATCGGACAGGGGGGGTTAGATGGCTACACCTTC. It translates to CASIGQGGLDGYTF.

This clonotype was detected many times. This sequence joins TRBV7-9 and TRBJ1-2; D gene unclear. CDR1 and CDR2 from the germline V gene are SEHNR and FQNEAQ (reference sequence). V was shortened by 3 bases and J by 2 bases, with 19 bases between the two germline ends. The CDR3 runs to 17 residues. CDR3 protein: CASSLGAGPAENYGYTF. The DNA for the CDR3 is TGTGCCAGCAGCTTGGGTGCCGGGCCCGCAGAAAACTATGGCTACACCTTC.

The CDR3 DNA is TGTGCCAGTAGTTACGAGGGACAGGGAGGATACGAGCAGTACTTC. This translates into CASSYEGQGGYEQYF. The gene calls are TRBV19 and TRBJ2-7, with 9 bases identical to TRBD1. Germline CDR1 reads LNHDA; CDR2 reads SQIVND (reference sequence). This CDR3 is built from 15 residues. The trim removed 5 bases at V and 4 bases at J, leaving 9 bases unmatched.

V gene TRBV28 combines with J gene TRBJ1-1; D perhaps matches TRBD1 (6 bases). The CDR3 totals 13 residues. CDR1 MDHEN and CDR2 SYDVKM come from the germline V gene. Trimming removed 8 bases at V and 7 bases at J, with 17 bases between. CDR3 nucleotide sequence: TGTGCCAGCCGCCCTCCGGGGGCCCGTGAAGCTTTCTTT. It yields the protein CASRPPGAREAFF.

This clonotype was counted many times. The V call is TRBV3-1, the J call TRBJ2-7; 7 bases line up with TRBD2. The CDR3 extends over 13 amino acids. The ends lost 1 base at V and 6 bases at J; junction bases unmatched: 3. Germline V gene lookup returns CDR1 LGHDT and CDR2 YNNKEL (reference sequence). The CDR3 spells CASSQVAGVEQYF. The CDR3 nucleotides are TGTGCCAGCAGCCAAGTCGCGGGAGTCGAGCAGTACTTC.

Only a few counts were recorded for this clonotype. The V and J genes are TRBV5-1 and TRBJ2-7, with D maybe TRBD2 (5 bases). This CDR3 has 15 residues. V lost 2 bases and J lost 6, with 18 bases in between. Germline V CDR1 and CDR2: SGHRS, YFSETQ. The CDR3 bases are TGCGCCAGCAGCTTAAAAAGGGAGCCGTTGAGCGAGCAGTACTTC. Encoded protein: CASSLKREPLSEQYF.

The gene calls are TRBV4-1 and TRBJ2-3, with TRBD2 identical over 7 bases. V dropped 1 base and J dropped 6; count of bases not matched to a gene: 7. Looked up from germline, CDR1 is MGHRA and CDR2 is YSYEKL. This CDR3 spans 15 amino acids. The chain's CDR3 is CASSQVAGEADTQYF. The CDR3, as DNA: TGCGCCAGCAGCCAAGTGGCGGGAGAGGCGGATACGCAGTATTTT.

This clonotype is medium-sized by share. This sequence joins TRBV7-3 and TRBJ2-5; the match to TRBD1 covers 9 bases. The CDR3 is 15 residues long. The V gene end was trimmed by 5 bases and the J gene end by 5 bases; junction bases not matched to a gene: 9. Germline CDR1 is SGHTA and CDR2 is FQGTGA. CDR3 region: CASSPGQGMRETQYF. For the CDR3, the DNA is TGTGCCAGCAGCCCGGGACAGGGAATGCGGGAGACCCAGTACTTC.

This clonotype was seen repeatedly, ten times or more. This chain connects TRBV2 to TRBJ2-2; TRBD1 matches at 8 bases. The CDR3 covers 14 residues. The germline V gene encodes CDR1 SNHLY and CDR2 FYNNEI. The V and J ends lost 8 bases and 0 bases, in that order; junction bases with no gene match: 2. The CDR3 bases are TGTGCCAGCCGGACAGGGACGAACACCGGGGAGCTGTTTTTT. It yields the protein CASRTGTNTGELFF.

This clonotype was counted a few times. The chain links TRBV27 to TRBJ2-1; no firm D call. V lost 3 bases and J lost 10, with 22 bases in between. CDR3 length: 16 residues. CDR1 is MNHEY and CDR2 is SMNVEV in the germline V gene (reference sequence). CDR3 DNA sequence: TGTGCCAGCAGTTTTCGCATATCCGCCGGCCTAAGGGAGCAGTTCTTC. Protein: CASSFRISAGLREQFF.

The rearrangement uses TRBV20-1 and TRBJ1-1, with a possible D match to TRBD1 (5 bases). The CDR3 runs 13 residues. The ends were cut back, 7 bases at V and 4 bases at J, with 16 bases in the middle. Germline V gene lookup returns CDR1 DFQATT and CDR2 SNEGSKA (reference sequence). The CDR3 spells CSVLGVMSTEAFF. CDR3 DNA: TGCAGTGTCCTAGGGGTCATGAGCACTGAAGCTTTCTTT.

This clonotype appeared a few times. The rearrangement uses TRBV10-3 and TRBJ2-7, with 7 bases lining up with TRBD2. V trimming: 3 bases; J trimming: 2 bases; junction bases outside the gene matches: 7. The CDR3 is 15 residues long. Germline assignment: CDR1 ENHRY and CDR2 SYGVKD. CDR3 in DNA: TGTGCCATCAGTGATTTCGGGACTACAACCTACGAGCAGTACTTC. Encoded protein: CAISDFGTTTYEQYF.

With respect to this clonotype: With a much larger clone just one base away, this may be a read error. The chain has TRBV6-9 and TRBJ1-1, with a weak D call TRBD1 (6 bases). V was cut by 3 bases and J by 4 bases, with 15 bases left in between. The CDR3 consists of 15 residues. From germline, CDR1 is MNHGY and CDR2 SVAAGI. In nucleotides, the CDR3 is TGTGCCAGCAGTTACGTTGAACTAGGGGGCACTGAAGCTTTCTTT. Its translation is CASSYVELGGTEAFF.

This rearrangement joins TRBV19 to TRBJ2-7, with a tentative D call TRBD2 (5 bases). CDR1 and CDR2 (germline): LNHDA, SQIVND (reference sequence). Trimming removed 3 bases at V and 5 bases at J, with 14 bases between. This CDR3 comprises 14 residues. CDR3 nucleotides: TGTGCCAGTAGTATGGTGGACTCTGGAAACGAGCAGTACTTC. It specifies CASSMVDSGNEQYF.

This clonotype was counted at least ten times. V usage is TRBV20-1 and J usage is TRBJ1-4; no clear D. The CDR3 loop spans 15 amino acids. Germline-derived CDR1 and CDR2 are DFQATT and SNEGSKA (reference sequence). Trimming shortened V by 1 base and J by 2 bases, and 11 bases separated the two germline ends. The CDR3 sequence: CSARGRPLTNEKLFF. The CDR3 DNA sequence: TGCAGTGCTAGAGGCCGTCCACTGACTAATGAAAAACTGTTTTTT.

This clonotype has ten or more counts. CDR3 in DNA: TGTGCCAGCAGCTTAATTCCCCCGGGCGAGCAGTACTTC. Protein: CASSLIPPGEQYF. The chain uses TRBV7-2 and TRBJ2-7; D call uncertain. Trimming shortened V by 2 bases and J by 6 bases, and 11 bases separated the two germline ends. The CDR3 sequence is 13 residues long. Germline V gene sequence: CDR1 SGHTA, CDR2 FQGNSA.

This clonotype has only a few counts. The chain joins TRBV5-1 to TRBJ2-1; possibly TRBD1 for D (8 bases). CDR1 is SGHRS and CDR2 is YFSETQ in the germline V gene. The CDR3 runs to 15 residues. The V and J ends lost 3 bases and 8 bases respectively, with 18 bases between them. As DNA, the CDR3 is TGCGCCAGCAGCTCCGGACAGGGAGGGGTTGATGAGCAGTTCTTC. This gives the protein CASSSGQGGVDEQFF.